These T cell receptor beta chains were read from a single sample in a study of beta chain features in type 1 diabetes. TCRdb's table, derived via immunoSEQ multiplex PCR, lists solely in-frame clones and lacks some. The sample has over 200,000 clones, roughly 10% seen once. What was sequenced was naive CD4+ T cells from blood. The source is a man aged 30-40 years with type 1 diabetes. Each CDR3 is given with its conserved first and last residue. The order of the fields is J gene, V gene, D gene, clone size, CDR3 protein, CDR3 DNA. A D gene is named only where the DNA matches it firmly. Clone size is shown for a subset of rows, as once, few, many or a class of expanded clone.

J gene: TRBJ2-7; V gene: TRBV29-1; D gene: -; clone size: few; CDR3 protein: CSVANRSYEQYF; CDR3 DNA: TGCAGCGTTGCTAACAGGTCCTACGAGCAGTACTTC
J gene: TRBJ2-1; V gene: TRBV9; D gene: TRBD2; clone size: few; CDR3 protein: CASSGRLGSGPYNEQFF; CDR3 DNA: TGTGCCAGCAGCGGACGACTGGGTAGCGGGCCCTACAATGAGCAGTTCTTC
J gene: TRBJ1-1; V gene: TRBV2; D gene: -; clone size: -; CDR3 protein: CASRTSMNTEAFF; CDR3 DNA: TGTGCCAGCAGGACATCCATGAACACTGAAGCTTTCTTT
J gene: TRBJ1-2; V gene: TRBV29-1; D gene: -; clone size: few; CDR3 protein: CSVVRGNYGYTF; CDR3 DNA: TGCAGCGTTGTCCGGGGGAACTATGGCTACACCTTC
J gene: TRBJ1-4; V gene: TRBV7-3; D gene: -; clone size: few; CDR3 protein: CASSFQSPRGKLFF; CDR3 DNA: TGTGCCAGCAGCTTCCAGAGTCCTAGGGGAAAACTGTTTTTT
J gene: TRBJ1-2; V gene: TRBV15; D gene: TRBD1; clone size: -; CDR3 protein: CATSSRQGWGGYTF; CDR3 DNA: TGTGCCACCAGCAGCCGACAGGGGTGGGGTGGCTACACCTTC
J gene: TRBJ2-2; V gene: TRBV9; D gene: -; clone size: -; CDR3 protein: CASSVSVTGELFF; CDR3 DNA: TGTGCCAGCAGCGTTTCAGTCACCGGGGAGCTGTTTTTT
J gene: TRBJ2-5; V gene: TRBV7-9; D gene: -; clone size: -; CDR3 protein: CASSPRLAGETQYF; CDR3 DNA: TGTGCCAGCAGCCCCCGGCTAGCTGGAGAGACCCAGTACTTC
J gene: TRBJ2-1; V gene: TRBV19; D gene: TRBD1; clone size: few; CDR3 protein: CASSKQGSEQFF; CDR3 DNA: TGTGCCAGTAGTAAACAGGGGAGTGAGCAGTTCTTC
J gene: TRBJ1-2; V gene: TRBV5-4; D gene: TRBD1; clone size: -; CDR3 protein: CASSSPDRANYGYTF; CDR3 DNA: TGTGCCAGCAGCTCCCCGGACAGGGCTAACTATGGCTACACCTTC
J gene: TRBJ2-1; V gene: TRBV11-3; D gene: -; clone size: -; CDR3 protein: CASSSRHNEQFF; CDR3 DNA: TGTGCCAGCAGCTCCCGTCACAATGAGCAGTTCTTC
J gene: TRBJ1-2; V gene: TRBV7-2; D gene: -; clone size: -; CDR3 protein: CASSLSPNRDYGYTF; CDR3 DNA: TGTGCCAGCAGCTTAAGCCCCAACAGGGACTATGGCTACACCTTC
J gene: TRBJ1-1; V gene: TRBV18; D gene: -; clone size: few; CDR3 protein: CASSPRARQLNTEAFF; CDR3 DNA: TGTGCCAGCTCACCCCGAGCGAGGCAGCTAAACACTGAAGCTTTCTTT
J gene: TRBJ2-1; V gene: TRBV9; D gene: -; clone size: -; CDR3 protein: CASSVTQYNEQFF; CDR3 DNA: TGTGCCAGCAGCGTAACACAATACAATGAGCAGTTCTTC
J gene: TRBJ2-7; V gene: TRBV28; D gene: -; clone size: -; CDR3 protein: CASSLTKEQYF; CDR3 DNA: TGTGCCAGCAGCTTAACAAAAGAGCAGTACTTC
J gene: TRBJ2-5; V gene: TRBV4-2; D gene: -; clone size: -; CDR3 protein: CASSLAYGSSVLKETQYF; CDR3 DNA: TGTGCCAGCAGCCTGGCGTATGGGAGTTCAGTCTTAAAGGAGACCCAGTACTTC
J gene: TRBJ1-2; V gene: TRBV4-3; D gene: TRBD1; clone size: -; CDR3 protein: CASSSRTGNYGYTF; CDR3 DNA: TGCGCCAGCAGCTCACGGACAGGAAATTATGGCTACACCTTC
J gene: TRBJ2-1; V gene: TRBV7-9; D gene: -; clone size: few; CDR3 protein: CASSLDLYSYNEQFF; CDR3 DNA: TGTGCCAGCAGCTTAGATCTGTACTCCTACAATGAGCAGTTCTTC
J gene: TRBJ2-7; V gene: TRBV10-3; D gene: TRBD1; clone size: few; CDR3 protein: CAISDGRGRDYEQYF; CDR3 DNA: TGTGCCATCAGTGATGGCAGGGGGCGAGACTACGAGCAGTACTTC
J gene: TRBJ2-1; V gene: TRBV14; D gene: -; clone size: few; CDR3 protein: CASSFIPGMDEQFF; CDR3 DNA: TGTGCCAGCAGCTTCATACCCGGGATGGATGAGCAGTTCTTC
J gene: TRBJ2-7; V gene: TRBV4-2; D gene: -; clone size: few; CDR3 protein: CASSQAGGHHEQYF; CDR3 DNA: TGTGCCAGCAGCCAAGCGGGGGGACACCACGAGCAGTACTTC
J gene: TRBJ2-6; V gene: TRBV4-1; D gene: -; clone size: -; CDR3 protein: CASSPRTVLGANVLTF; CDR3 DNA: TGCGCCAGCAGCCCCCGGACTGTCCTTGGGGCCAACGTCCTGACTTTC
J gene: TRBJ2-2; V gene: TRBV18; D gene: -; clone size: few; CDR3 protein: CASSPVGSLGELFF; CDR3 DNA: TGTGCCAGCTCACCAGTCGGGAGCCTCGGGGAGCTGTTTTTT
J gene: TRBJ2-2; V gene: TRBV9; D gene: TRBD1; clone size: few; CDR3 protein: CASSPWDRGRFGELFF; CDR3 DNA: TGTGCCAGCAGCCCCTGGGACAGGGGGCGCTTCGGGGAGCTGTTTTTT
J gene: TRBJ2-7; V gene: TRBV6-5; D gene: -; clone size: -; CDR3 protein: CASSYQLGYEQYF; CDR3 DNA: TGTGCCAGCAGTTACCAGCTAGGTTACGAGCAGTACTTC
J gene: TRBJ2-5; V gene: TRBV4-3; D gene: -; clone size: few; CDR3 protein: CASSQVQGAVTQYF; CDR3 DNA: TGCGCCAGCAGCCAAGTACAGGGTGCGGTGACCCAGTACTTC
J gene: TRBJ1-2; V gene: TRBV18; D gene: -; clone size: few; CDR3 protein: CASSRSRGYTF; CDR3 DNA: TGTGCCAGCTCAAGAAGTCGGGGCTACACCTTC
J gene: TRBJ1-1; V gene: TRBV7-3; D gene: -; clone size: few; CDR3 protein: CASSLAGRGDTEAFF; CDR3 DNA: TGTGCCAGCAGCTTAGCGGGGCGAGGGGACACTGAAGCTTTCTTT
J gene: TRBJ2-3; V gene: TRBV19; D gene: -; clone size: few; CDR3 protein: CASRDGGAADTQYF; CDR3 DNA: TGTGCCAGTAGAGATGGGGGCGCGGCAGATACGCAGTATTTT
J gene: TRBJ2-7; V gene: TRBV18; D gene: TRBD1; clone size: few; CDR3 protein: CASSPQSGTGEVEQYF; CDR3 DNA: TGTGCCAGCTCACCCCAGTCCGGGACAGGGGAGGTCGAGCAGTACTTC
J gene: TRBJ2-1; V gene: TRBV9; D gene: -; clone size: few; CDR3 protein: CASSIPPTSNEQFF; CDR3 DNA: TGTGCCAGCAGCATTCCCCCGACTAGTAATGAGCAGTTCTTC
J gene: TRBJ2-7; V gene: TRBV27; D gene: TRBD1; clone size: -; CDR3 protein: CASSRDRVRYEQYF; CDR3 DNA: TGTGCCAGCAGCCGTGACAGGGTTCGGTACGAGCAGTACTTC
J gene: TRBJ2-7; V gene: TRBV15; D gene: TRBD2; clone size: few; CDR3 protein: CATSSGGLAGEQYF; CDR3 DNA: TGTGCCACCAGCAGCGGAGGACTAGCCGGCGAGCAGTACTTC
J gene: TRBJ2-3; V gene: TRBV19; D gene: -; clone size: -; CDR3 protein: CASSRGLTQYF; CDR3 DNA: TGTGCCAGCTCCAGGGGACTAACGCAGTATTTT
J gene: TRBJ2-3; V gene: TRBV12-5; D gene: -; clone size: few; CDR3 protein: CASGSLDTQYF; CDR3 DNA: TGTGCTAGTGGTTCCTTAGATACGCAGTATTTT
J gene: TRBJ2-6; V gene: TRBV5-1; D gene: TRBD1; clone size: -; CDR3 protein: CASSPRGPGANVLTF; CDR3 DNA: TGCGCCAGCAGTCCCAGGGGGCCTGGGGCCAACGTCCTGACTTTC
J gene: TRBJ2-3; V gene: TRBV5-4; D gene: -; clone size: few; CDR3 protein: CASSSAGTDTQYF; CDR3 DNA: TGTGCCAGCAGCTCCGCGGGCACAGATACGCAGTATTTT
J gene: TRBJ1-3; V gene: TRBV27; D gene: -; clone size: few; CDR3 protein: CASSLPRTIGNTIYF; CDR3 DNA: TGTGCCAGCAGTTTACCCAGAACAATTGGAAACACCATATATTTT
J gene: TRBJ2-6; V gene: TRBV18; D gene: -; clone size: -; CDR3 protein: CASSPDTPGSGANVLTF; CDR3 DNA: TGTGCCAGCTCACCGGACACTCCAGGGTCTGGGGCCAACGTCCTGACTTTC
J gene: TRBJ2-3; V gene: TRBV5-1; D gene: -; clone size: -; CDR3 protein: CASSPRANTDTQYF; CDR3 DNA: TGCGCCAGCAGCCCCAGGGCTAACACAGATACGCAGTATTTT
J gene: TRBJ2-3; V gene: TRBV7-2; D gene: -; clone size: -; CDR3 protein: CASPRGISTDTQYF; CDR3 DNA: TGTGCCAGCCCGCGGGGCATCAGCACAGATACGCAGTATTTT
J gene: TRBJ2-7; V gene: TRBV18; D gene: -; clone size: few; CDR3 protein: CASSTRKESTNEQYF; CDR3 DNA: TGTGCCAGCTCAACCAGGAAGGAATCTACCAACGAGCAGTACTTC
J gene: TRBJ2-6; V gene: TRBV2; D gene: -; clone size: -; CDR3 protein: CATHDSSGANVLTF; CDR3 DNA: TGTGCCACCCACGACAGTTCTGGGGCCAACGTCCTGACTTTC
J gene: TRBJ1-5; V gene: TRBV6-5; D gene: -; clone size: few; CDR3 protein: CASSPFPGDYQPQHF; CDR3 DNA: TGTGCCAGCAGCCCATTCCCCGGGGATTATCAGCCCCAGCATTTT
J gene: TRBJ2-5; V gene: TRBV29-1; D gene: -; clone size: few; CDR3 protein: CSVEFGGRETQYF; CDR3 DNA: TGCAGCGTTGAATTCGGGGGGCGGGAGACCCAGTACTTC
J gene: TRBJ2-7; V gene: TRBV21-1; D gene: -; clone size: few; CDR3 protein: CASREQTYEQYF; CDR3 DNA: TGTGCCAGCAGGGAACAGACCTACGAGCAGTACTTC
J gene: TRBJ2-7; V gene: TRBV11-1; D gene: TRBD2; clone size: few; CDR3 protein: CASSPLGGWNEQYF; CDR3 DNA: TGTGCCAGCAGCCCGTTGGGAGGGTGGAACGAGCAGTACTTC
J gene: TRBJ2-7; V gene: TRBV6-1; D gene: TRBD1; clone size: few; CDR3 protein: CAVRDRVYEQYF; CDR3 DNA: TGTGCCGTCCGGGACAGGGTCTACGAGCAGTACTTC
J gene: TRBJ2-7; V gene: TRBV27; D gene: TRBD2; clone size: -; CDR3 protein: CASSLEAGVTYEQYF; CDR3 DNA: TGTGCCAGCAGTCTAGAAGCGGGGGTAACCTACGAGCAGTACTTC
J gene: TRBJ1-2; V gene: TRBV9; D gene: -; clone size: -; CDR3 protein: CASSVGGGSYGYTF; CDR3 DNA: TGTGCCAGCAGCGTAGGTGGGGGCTCCTATGGCTACACCTTC
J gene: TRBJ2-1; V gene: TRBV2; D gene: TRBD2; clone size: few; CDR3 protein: CASISLAGGEQFF; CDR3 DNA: TGTGCCAGCATCAGCCTAGCGGGGGGTGAGCAGTTCTTC
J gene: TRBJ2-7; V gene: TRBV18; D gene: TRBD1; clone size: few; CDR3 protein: CASSLSQGAIYEQYF; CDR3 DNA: TGTGCCAGCTCACTCTCACAGGGGGCAATCTACGAGCAGTACTTC
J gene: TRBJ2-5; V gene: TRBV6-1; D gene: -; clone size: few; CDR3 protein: CASSPLEETQYF; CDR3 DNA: TGTGCCAGCAGTCCCTTAGAAGAGACCCAGTACTTC
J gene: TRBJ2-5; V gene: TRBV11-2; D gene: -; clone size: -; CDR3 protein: CASSLRGQETQYF; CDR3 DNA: TGTGCCAGCAGCTTGCGGGGCCAAGAGACCCAGTACTTC